This TCR beta chain emerged from a study of T-cell memory formation after mild COVID-19. TCRdb re-called the 5' RACE reads with MiXCR, one entry per CDR3 protein. The sample contains roughly 560,000 distinct CDR3 sequences, roughly 22% of which appear only once. The TCR sequence derives from an adult woman who had mild COVID-19 (a few samples of this study predate the infection). Cell type and time point are not known. The specimen was PBMCs or a T cell subset sorted from them (not recorded which).

In DNA, the CDR3 is TGCAGTGCTCAGACAGGGTCTAATGAAAAACTGTTTTTT. It specifies CSAQTGSNEKLFF. The rearrangement joins TRBV20-1 to TRBJ1-4; 7 nucleotides line up with TRBD1. Losses at the gene ends were 5 bases for V and 3 bases for J; bases not matched to a gene: 3. The length of the CDR3 is 13 residues. CDR1 and CDR2 from the germline V gene are DFQATT and SNEGSKA (reference sequence).